Presented here are 9 T cell receptor beta chains from one specimen sequenced in a study of PD-1 blockade in classical Hodgkin lymphoma. The patients all showed relapse after autologous stem cell transplantation, while their brentuximab vedotin exposure varied. Here immunoSEQ multiplex PCR was the method, and the copy in TCRdb shows in-frame clones only, minus some. Of roughly 19,000 clones listed, around 85% are singletons. This specimen was peripheral blood mononuclear cells (PBMCs), taken at baseline. The receptors derive from a human donor with classical Hodgkin lymphoma.

This clone showed up just a few times. This rearrangement joins TRBV12-5 to TRBJ1-5; 7 bases match TRBD1. The CDR3 sequence is 15 residues long. The germline CDR1 and CDR2 sequences are LGHNT and FRNRAP. With 4 bases clipped from V and 7 bases from J, the junction kept 10 bases outside the gene matches. The CDR3 DNA is TGTGCTAGTGGTTCCTCCAACAGGGGAGGACAGCCCCAGCATTTT. Residues: CASGSSNRGGQPQHF.

In DNA, the CDR3 is TGTGCCAGTAACCCGTTACTACAGACAGGGGGCAGCCCCGGGGAGCTGTTTTTT. Its translation: CASNPLLQTGGSPGELFF. This chain joins TRBV19 and TRBJ2-2; TRBD1 aligns across 10 bases. The CDR3 is 18 amino acids. Germline V lookup: CDR1 LNHDA, CDR2 SQIVND (reference sequence). V gave up 7 bases and J gave up 6 bases; unmatched junction bases: 17.

The chain links TRBV6-1 to TRBJ2-3; D may be TRBD2 (5 bases). V lost 6 bases to trimming and J lost 4 bases, with 11 bases between them. The CDR3 covers 13 residues. Germline V gene sequence: CDR1 MNHNS, CDR2 SASEGT. The CDR3 DNA follows: TGTGCCAGCAGGGGGAATAGCGCAGATACGCAGTATTTT. Its protein product is CASRGNSADTQYF.

This clone turned up a few times. This chain connects TRBV6-1 to TRBJ2-6; D unresolved. This CDR3 has 14 amino acids. From germline, CDR1 is MNHNS and CDR2 SASEGT. V shed 7 bases and J shed 0 bases, with 7 bases lying between them. The CDR3, as DNA: TGTGCCAGCACCATGAACTCTGGGGCCAACGTCCTGACTTTC. This sequence encodes CASTMNSGANVLTF.

The gene calls are TRBV9 and TRBJ2-5, with 7 bases lining up with TRBD1. Germline V lookup: CDR1 SGDLS, CDR2 YYNGEE. The CDR3 totals 16 residues. The ends lost 3 bases at V and 2 bases at J; junction bases unmatched: 10. CDR3 protein: CASSAPADRYQETQYF. CDR3 coding DNA: TGTGCCAGCAGCGCCCCAGCGGACAGGTATCAAGAGACCCAGTACTTC.

The genes are TRBV5-6 and TRBJ1-6; 9 bases map to TRBD1. CDR1 is SGHDT, CDR2 YYEEEE, per germline. This CDR3 has 15 amino acids. V was pared by 0 bases and J by 9 bases, with 4 bases of the junction left unmatched. CDR3 DNA: TGTGCCAGCAGCTTGGATACAGGGGGCGGTTCACCCCTCCACTTT. It translates to CASSLDTGGGSPLHF.

The chain uses TRBV6-1 and TRBJ2-1, with 14 bases matching TRBD2. The CDR3 totals 20 residues. Germline-derived CDR1 and CDR2 are MNHNS and SASEGT. The junction had 15 bases not matched to a gene; V was cut back by 1 base and J by 7 bases. The CDR3 here is CASSEGSRLVGLAGGNEQFF. In DNA, the CDR3 is TGTGCCAGCAGTGAAGGCTCCCGGTTGGTAGGACTAGCGGGGGGTAATGAGCAGTTCTTC.

This chain links TRBV2 with TRBJ1-4; maybe TRBD1 (6 bases). The V end was cut by 6 bases, the J end by 7 bases, with 21 bases between. The CDR3 is 16 amino acids. Germline V gives CDR1 SNHLY, CDR2 FYNNEI. Here the CDR3 reads CASRRLLQGRVEKLFF. As DNA, the CDR3 is TGTGCCAGCAGGAGACTCCTACAGGGAAGGGTTGAAAAACTGTTTTTT.

The chain has TRBV13 and TRBJ1-1; D is unclear. V gave up 3 bases and J gave up 5 bases, with 10 bases separating them. The CDR3 totals 13 residues. CDR1 and CDR2 from the germline V gene are PRHDT and FYEKMQ (reference sequence). The CDR3 DNA follows: TGTGCCAGCAGCTTGATTCGGGGTACTGAAGCTTTCTTT. This encodes CASSLIRGTEAFF.